This record looks at one T cell receptor beta chain sequence and its context. The antigen is unknown. The germline V gene has CDR1 GTSNPN and CDR2 SVGIG (reference sequence). This CDR3 has 16 amino acids. The V and J ends lost 4 bases and 4 bases respectively, with 21 bases between them. These data originate in a study of radiation and T cells in renal cell carcinoma. General study findings and limits: Without pretreatment biopsies, baseline tumor clonotype presence was undetermined. In blood, top tumor clones expanded by 2 weeks, shrinking by 4.

Time point: blood 2 weeks post-SBRT. The treatment: 15 Gy SBRT to primary tumor, nephrectomy 4 weeks later. Radiation-treated patients gave blood at baseline, week 2 and week 4. The tumor was a clear cell renal cell carcinoma. The protocol was immunoSEQ multiplex PCR, while the TCRdb copy is restricted to in-frame clones and leaves out a portion. The data contain 100,000 to 150,000 clones, roughly 91% of them seen just once; the ten biggest clones take up about 5%. Sequenced here: blood, sampled from a patient whose treatment included radiotherapy and nephrectomy. This rearrangement joins TRBV30 to TRBJ2-3; D is tentatively TRBD1 or TRBD2 (5 bases each). The TCR was taken from a woman in her 70s with renal cell carcinoma. DNA of the CDR3: TGTGCCTGGACCGAGGGACGCCTCACGCCCCCAGATACGCAGTATTTT. Protein: CAWTEGRLTPPDTQYF.